This TCR beta chain was documented in a study of T cells in localized non-small cell lung cancer. Trimming took 4 bases from V and 4 from J, leaving 13 bases between them. Looked up from germline, CDR1 is SEHNR and CDR2 is FQNEAQ (reference sequence). The CDR3 has 14 residues. As for this clone: Its antigen is as yet unknown.

Overall study results and limits: In uninvolved adjacent lung, T cell clonality reached its highest value, exceeding tumor.

The repertoire was sequenced with immunoSEQ multiplex PCR; TCRdb's copy has only in-frame clones and lacks some. Among tens of thousands of clones listed, around 88% were seen once. This clonotype originated in a woman aged 35 to 70 with stage I lung adenocarcinoma. The sequenced sample was peripheral blood, obtained before any cancer treatment. The genes are TRBV7-9 and TRBJ1-1; the D gene is possibly TRBD1 (5 bases). CDR3 sequence reads: CASSSQGRTTEAFF. The CDR3 DNA reads TGTGCCAGCAGCTCCCAGGGACGGACCACTGAAGCTTTCTTT.